The 11 T cell receptor beta chains below all came from one sample that was sequenced in a study of CD8 T cells in Susac syndrome. Reverse transcription of about 0.5 to 1 ug RNA was performed with random hexamers. TCRdb ran MiXCR on the immunoSEQ multiplex PCR reads and lists one entry per CDR3 protein. The table includes over 150,000 distinct CDR3 sequences, around 95% detected once. Sequenced sample: CD4+ T cells from PBMCs. The receptor set was obtained from a human donor with Susac syndrome.

The chain recombines TRBV4-3 with TRBJ1-2; maybe TRBD1 (5 bases). Germline V CDR1 and CDR2: LGHNA, YSLEER. This CDR3 comprises 14 residues. The germline V and J ends were trimmed by 1 base and 6 bases, with 12 bases remaining between them. The CDR3 region is CASSQGRGRDGYTF. The CDR3 nucleotides are TGCGCCAGCAGCCAAGGCCGGGGACGGGATGGCTACACCTTC.

J is TRBJ2-5 and V is TRBV24-1, with unresolved D. V was cut by 7 bases and J by 3 bases, with 5 bases left in between. Germline assignment: CDR1 KGHDR and CDR2 SFDVKD. This CDR3 has 11 amino acids. CDR3 DNA: TGTGCCACCAGCCAAGAAGAGACCCAGTACTTC. Protein product: CATSQEETQYF.

The chain employs TRBV4-3 and TRBJ1-5, with unresolved D. The ends were cut back, 4 bases at V and 5 bases at J, with 12 bases in the middle. Germline V gene data show CDR1 as LGHNA and CDR2 as YSLEER. This CDR3 is built from 14 residues. CDR3 sequence (DNA): TGCGCCAGCAGCCTAACCGGAGCGGATCAGCCCCAGCATTTT. As protein: CASSLTGADQPQHF.

The chain joins TRBV3-1 to TRBJ2-1; D unclear. Germline loops: CDR1 LGHDT, CDR2 YNNKEL (reference sequence). This CDR3 is built from 15 residues. The germline V and J ends were trimmed by 2 bases and 5 bases, with 13 bases remaining between them. For the CDR3, the DNA is TGTGCCAGCAGCCAACCCACCGGCACAGACAATGAGCAGTTCTTC. This gives the protein CASSQPTGTDNEQFF.

This clonotype came up once. The chain links TRBV7-9 to TRBJ1-2, with no clear D. The CDR3 spans 14 residues. Trimming pared 5 bases from V and 7 bases from J, leaving 17 bases between. Germline V CDR1 and CDR2: SEHNR, FQNEAQ (reference sequence). CDR3 in DNA: TGTGCCAGCAGCACTAGCAGCCAGGCGGGTGGCTACACCTTC. Translated, it gives CASSTSSQAGGYTF.

This clonotype has just one count. V gene TRBV4-1 combines with J gene TRBJ2-3; possibly TRBD1 for D (6 bases). The CDR3 is 12 amino acids. CDR1 is MGHRA and CDR2 is YSYEKL in the germline V gene. Trimming left V 1 base short and J 11 bases short, with 10 bases between. In nucleotides, the CDR3 is TGCGCCAGCAGCCAAGGCCCCAGGGGGCAGTATTTT. This codes for CASSQGPRGQYF.

The rearrangement joins TRBV11-2 to TRBJ2-7; 7 positions match TRBD1. The CDR3 spans 14 residues. Germline V lookup: CDR1 SGHAT, CDR2 FQNNGV. With 3 bases clipped from V and 3 bases from J, the junction kept 5 bases outside the gene matches. The CDR3 loop is CASSFSAGGYEQYV. The DNA for the CDR3 is TGTGCCAGCAGCTTCTCCGCAGGGGGCTACGAGCAGTACGTC.

This rearrangement joins TRBV27 to TRBJ2-3, with 9 bases fitting TRBD2. V shed 7 bases, J shed 1 base, and the junction held 3 bases outside the gene matches. Germline V gene sequence: CDR1 MNHEY, CDR2 SMNVEV (reference sequence). The CDR3 extends over 14 amino acids. The CDR3: CASIKRGGTDTQYF. Written as DNA, the CDR3 is TGTGCCAGCATCAAGCGGGGGGGCACAGATACGCAGTATTTT.

The rearrangement links TRBV6-2 or TRBV6-3 to TRBJ1-2; D is unresolved. CDR1 is MNHEY and CDR2 is SVGEGT in the germline V gene. V was shortened by 4 bases and J by 9 bases, with 15 bases between the two germline ends. The CDR3 runs to 13 residues. The CDR3 DNA is TGTGCCAGCAGTTTGGACGGTGGAGGAAGCTACACCTTC. Translating it yields CASSLDGGGSYTF.

J is TRBJ1-1 and V is TRBV30; 10 bases align to TRBD1. After removal of 5 bases from V and 5 bases from J, the junction contained 2 bases not matched to a gene. From germline, CDR1 is GTSNPN and CDR2 SVGIG (reference sequence). CDR3 length: 12 residues. The CDR3 here is CAWDRGRTEAFF. In DNA form, the CDR3 reads TGTGCCTGGGACAGGGGGCGGACTGAAGCTTTCTTT.

The J gene is TRBJ1-2, the V gene TRBV5-1; TRBD1 matches at 8 bases. This CDR3 has 15 residues. J gave up 0 bases and V 4 bases, and 5 bases lay outside the gene matches. Germline lookup yields CDR1 SGHRS and CDR2 YFSETQ. The CDR3 DNA is TGCGCCAGCAGCGACGGACAGGGCTCTAACTATGGCTACACCTTC. Translating it yields CASSDGQGSNYGYTF.